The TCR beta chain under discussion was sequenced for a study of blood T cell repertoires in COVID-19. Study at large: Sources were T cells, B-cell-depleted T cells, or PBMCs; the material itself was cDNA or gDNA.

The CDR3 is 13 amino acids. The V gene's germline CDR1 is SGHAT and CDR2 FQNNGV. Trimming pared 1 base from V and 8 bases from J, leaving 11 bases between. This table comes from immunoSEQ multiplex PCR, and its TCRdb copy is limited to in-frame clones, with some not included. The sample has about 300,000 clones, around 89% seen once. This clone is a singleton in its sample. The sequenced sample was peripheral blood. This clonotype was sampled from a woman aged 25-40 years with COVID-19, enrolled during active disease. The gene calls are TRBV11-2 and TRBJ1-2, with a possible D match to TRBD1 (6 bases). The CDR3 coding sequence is TGTGCCAGCAGCTTAGGAATCACAGGGGGCTACACCTTC. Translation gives CASSLGITGGYTF.